Below, 21 T cell receptor beta chains from the same sample are listed, as sequenced in a study of T cells in localized non-small cell lung cancer. Repertoires were generated with immunoSEQ multiplex PCR, while TCRdb's copy carries only in-frame clones and drops some. The sample lists about 31,000 clones, over 75% seen once, with less than 5% in the top ten. This specimen was peripheral blood mononuclear cells, taken before any cancer treatment. The receptors originated from a woman aged 35-70 years with stage III lung adenocarcinoma.

The chain combines TRBV7-2 with TRBJ1-2; the D gene is possibly TRBD1 (5 bases). V was clipped by 5 bases and J by 2 bases, with 15 bases between them. Per the germline V gene, CDR1 is SGHTA and CDR2 is FQGNSA. This CDR3 comprises 15 residues. The CDR3 nucleotides read TGTGCCAGCAGCCCCTTTGGGGGAGCCAACTATGGCTACACCTTC. Translating gives CASSPFGGANYGYTF.

This clone was seen a single time. The chain recombines TRBV6-5 with TRBJ1-2, with D possibly matching TRBD1 (6 bases). This CDR3 has 15 residues. V dropped 5 bases and J dropped 4 bases, with 17 bases sitting between them. CDR1 and CDR2 (germline): MNHEY, SVGAGI. The CDR3 region is CASSNRDWGAYGYTF. The CDR3 DNA reads as TGTGCCAGCAGTAACCGGGACTGGGGGGCCTATGGCTACACCTTC.

This chain links TRBV18 with TRBJ2-2, with D unresolved. Trimming took off 3 bases at V and 1 base at J, with 6 bases between the two ends. Germline loops: CDR1 KGHSH, CDR2 LQKENI. The CDR3 is made up of 14 amino acids. The CDR3 DNA follows: TGTGCCAGCTCACCCTGGGAGAACACCGGGGAGCTGTTTTTT. Its protein is CASSPWENTGELFF.

The gene calls are TRBV5-6 and TRBJ2-3; D may be TRBD2 (6 bases). Looked up from germline, CDR1 is SGHDT and CDR2 is YYEEEE. V lost 0 bases and J 4 bases, leaving 12 bases between the germline ends. The CDR3 is made up of 15 amino acids. The CDR3, as DNA: TGTGCCAGCAGCTTGGTGCCGGGGGAGGCAGATACGCAGTATTTT. Protein: CASSLVPGEADTQYF.

The chain combines TRBV6-1 with TRBJ1-1; D is possibly TRBD1 (5 bases). Trimming shortened V by 8 bases and J by 0 bases, and 10 bases separated the two germline ends. The CDR3 covers 13 residues. Germline CDR1 MNHNS, CDR2 SASEGT. The CDR3 DNA follows: TGTGCCAGCGGGGGACGTCTGAACACTGAAGCTTTCTTT. It encodes CASGGRLNTEAFF.

This rearrangement joins TRBV7-3 to TRBJ2-3, with D possibly matching TRBD2 (6 bases). Trimming shortened V by 3 bases and J by 2 bases, and 9 bases separated the two germline ends. The CDR3 has 14 residues. Germline CDR1 is SGHTA and CDR2 is FQGTGA. The CDR3 region is CASSFSGTTDTQYF. In DNA, the CDR3 is TGTGCCAGCAGCTTTAGCGGAACCACAGATACGCAGTATTTT. The whole variable domain, remainder taken from reference TRBV7-3 and TRBJ2-3, is GAGVSQTPSNKVTEKGKYVELRCDPISGHTALYWYRQSLGQGPEFLIYFQGTGAADDSGLPNDRFFAVRPEGSVSTLKIQRTERGDSAVYLCASSFSGTTDTQYFGPGTRLTVL.

This chain links TRBV2 with TRBJ1-6, with D perhaps TRBD1 (6 bases). Germline V gives CDR1 SNHLY, CDR2 FYNNEI. Deletions cut 2 bases from V and 7 bases from J, with 9 bases between. The CDR3 extends over 14 amino acids. CDR3 DNA: TGTGCCAGCAGTGAAATCAGGGGCAATTCACCCCTCCACTTT. Protein: CASSEIRGNSPLHF.

About this clone: The junction and the germline gene differ at one end; a read error may be behind it. This chain uses TRBV7-7 with TRBJ2-5; the D is unclear. CDR1 is SSHAT, CDR2 FNYEAQ, per germline (reference sequence). The CDR3 length is 14 residues. The CDR3, as DNA: TGTGCTAGCAGCTTAGGACCCGGTGGAGAGACCCAGTACTTC. Its translation is CASSLGPGGETQYF.

By share, this clone counts as medium-sized. The chain combines TRBV9 with TRBJ2-3; 11 nucleotides align to TRBD2. The CDR3 consists of 18 residues. With 0 bases clipped from V and 4 bases from J, the junction kept 10 bases outside the gene matches. CDR1 and CDR2 (germline): SGDLS, YYNGEE. The CDR3 spells CASSVGHRLAGKADTQYF. The CDR3 region has the DNA TGTGCCAGCAGCGTAGGTCATCGACTAGCGGGGAAGGCAGATACGCAGTATTTT.

The chain links TRBV7-2 to TRBJ1-3; a weak D match, TRBD1 (6 bases). With 5 bases removed from V and 9 bases from J, the gap between germline ends came to 14 bases. The CDR3 is 13 residues long. The germline CDR1 and CDR2 sequences are SGHTA and FQGNSA. The CDR3 nucleotides read TGTGCCAGCAGCCGGGGGCTCACTGGCACCATATATTTT. Its translation: CASSRGLTGTIYF. The variable domain in full, with the rest retrieved from reference TRBV7-2 and TRBJ1-3, is GAGVSQSPSNKVTEKGKDVELRCDPISGHTALYWYRQSLGQGLEFLIYFQGNSAPDKSGLPSDRFSAERTGGSVSTLTIQRTQQEDSAVYLCASSRGLTGTIYFGEGSWLTVV.

The CDR3 DNA follows: TGCGCCAGCAGCCAAGGACAGATGGACTACGAGCAGTACTTC. Residues: CASSQGQMDYEQYF. J is TRBJ2-7 and V is TRBV5-1; possibly TRBD1 for D (6 bases). V was shortened by 4 bases and J by 3 bases, with 14 bases between the two germline ends. From germline, CDR1 is SGHRS and CDR2 YFSETQ. The CDR3 has 14 amino acids. The variable domain in full, with the rest retrieved from reference TRBV5-1 and TRBJ2-7, is KAGVTQTPRYLIKTRGQQVTLSCSPISGHRSVSWYQQTPGQGLQFLFEYFSETQRNKGNFPGRFSGRQFSNSRSEMNVSTLELGDSALYLCASSQGQMDYEQYFGPGTRLTVT.

V usage is TRBV15 and J usage is TRBJ1-2; D is unclear. Deletions cut 3 bases from V and 0 bases from J, with 14 bases between. Germline V lookup: CDR1 LNHNV, CDR2 YYDKDF (reference sequence). The CDR3 totals 16 residues. CDR3 region: CATSSPRASSNYGYTF. For the CDR3, the DNA is TGTGCCACCAGCAGTCCGCGAGCGTCATCTAACTATGGCTACACCTTC.

V usage is TRBV5-1 and J usage is TRBJ2-2; 10 bases map to TRBD2. Germline CDR1 and CDR2: SGHRS and YFSETQ. This CDR3 has 17 amino acids. The V segment lost 2 bases and the J segment 0 bases; nucleotides outside the gene matches: 4. Here the CDR3 reads CASSFLAGASNTGELFF. Here the CDR3 DNA reads TGCGCCAGCAGCTTCCTAGCGGGGGCTTCGAACACCGGGGAGCTGTTTTTT.

The chain couples TRBV7-6 to TRBJ2-1, with 9 positions matching TRBD2. The CDR3 runs 15 residues. Germline assignment: CDR1 SGHVS and CDR2 FNYEAQ. The trim removed 3 bases at V and 6 bases at J, leaving 6 bases unmatched. This CDR3 reads CASSLGSGGLNEQFF. The CDR3 DNA reads as TGTGCCAGCAGCTTGGGTAGCGGGGGTCTCAATGAGCAGTTCTTC.

The CDR3 protein is CAISAGAYNEQFF. DNA of the CDR3: TGTGCCATCAGTGCGGGAGCCTACAATGAGCAGTTCTTC. The rearrangement joins TRBV10-3 to TRBJ2-1; maybe TRBD2 (6 bases). V shed 4 bases and J shed 2 bases, with 6 bases lying between them. The CDR3 runs to 13 residues. Germline assignment: CDR1 ENHRY and CDR2 SYGVKD.

This sequence joins TRBV7-6 and TRBJ1-2; D might be TRBD1 (5 bases). This CDR3 spans 15 amino acids. Per the germline V gene, CDR1 is SGHVS and CDR2 is FNYEAQ. V gave up 2 bases and J gave up 4 bases, with 14 bases separating them. CDR3 DNA: TGTGCCAGCAGCTTACCCCCCCAGGGAGCCTATGGCTACACCTTC. The encoded protein is CASSLPPQGAYGYTF.

The V call is TRBV6-5, the J call TRBJ2-5, with TRBD1 matching over 7 bases. The length of the CDR3 is 13 residues. The germline CDR1 and CDR2 sequences are MNHEY and SVGAGI. V dropped 5 bases and J dropped 6; count of bases not matched to a gene: 6. CDR3 nucleotides: TGTGCCAGCAGTCAAAACAGGGGAAAGACCCAGTACTTC. Translated, it gives CASSQNRGKTQYF.

V and J are TRBV11-3 and TRBJ2-5; D gene uncertain. The CDR3 sequence is 13 residues long. Trimming removed 1 base at V and 4 bases at J, with 7 bases between. Germline values: CDR1 SGHNT, CDR2 YENEEA. The CDR3 region is CASSLGVGETQYF. The CDR3 nucleotides are TGTGCCAGCAGCTTAGGGGTCGGAGAGACCCAGTACTTC. The full variable domain, completed using reference TRBV11-3 and TRBJ2-5, is EAGVVQSPRYKIIEKKQPVAFWCNPISGHNTLYWYLQNLGQGPELLIRYENEEAVDDSQLPKDRFSAERLKGVDSTLKIQPAELGDSAVYLCASSLGVGETQYFGPGTRLLVL.

The chain uses TRBV30 and TRBJ1-1, with D unresolved. This CDR3 comprises 12 residues. V was pared by 2 bases and J by 4 bases, with 8 bases between. Germline CDR1 is GTSNPN and CDR2 is SVGIG (reference sequence). Here the CDR3 reads CAWSLRGTEAFF. DNA of the CDR3: TGTGCCTGGAGTCTCCGGGGCACTGAAGCTTTCTTT.

This chain joins TRBV6-5 and TRBJ1-2; a weak D match, TRBD1 (6 bases). The CDR3 runs to 14 residues. V was shortened by 4 bases and J by 8 bases, with 17 bases between the two germline ends. Germline loops: CDR1 MNHEY, CDR2 SVGAGI. The CDR3 DNA reads as TGTGCCAGCAGTTCCCAATACAGGGTACACGGCTACACCTTC. Translation gives CASSSQYRVHGYTF.

The chain has TRBV14 and TRBJ2-7; the match to TRBD1 covers 9 bases. This CDR3 spans 16 amino acids. The ends lost 0 bases at V and 3 bases at J; junction bases unmatched: 6. Germline V lookup: CDR1 SGHDN, CDR2 FVKESK. For the CDR3, the DNA is TGTGCCAGCAGCCAAGAAACAGGGACAGGGATCTACGAGCAGTACTTC. It yields the protein CASSQETGTGIYEQYF.